Here is one TCR beta chain with its context. This CDR3 has 14 amino acids. V dropped 6 bases and J dropped 4 bases, with 14 bases sitting between them. Germline CDR1 and CDR2: SGHDT and YYEEEE. PCR employed 60 Vbeta and 13 Jbeta primers. The method was immunoSEQ multiplex PCR; TCRdb's version includes in-frame clones alone and lacks a portion of them. The sample has some 91,000 clones; around 60% are singletons. These data come from a study of cytomegalovirus exposure and HLA in healthy donors. Sequenced: PBMCs. The chain has TRBV5-6 and TRBJ1-5; D may be TRBD1 (6 bases). The clonotype was recovered from a human donor in good health. The CDR3 sequence is CASNQGLGNQPQHF. CDR3 coding DNA: TGTGCCAGCAACCAGGGGTTGGGGAATCAGCCCCAGCATTTT.